The rows below give T cell receptor beta chains drawn from one sample of a study of blood T cell repertoires in COVID-19. The data were produced by immunoSEQ multiplex PCR, yet TCRdb's version contains in-frame clones alone and is incomplete. Among 300,000 to 400,000 clones listed, under 95% were seen once. The material sequenced was peripheral blood. These TCRs come from a woman between 18 and 29 years old who had recovered from COVID-19. CDR3s include the opening cysteine and the closing phenylalanine or tryptophan. The D gene is left open where the match is weak. Some rows mark clone size as missing; the rest say once, few, many or name a class of expanded clone.

TRBV5-1,-,TRBJ2-1,TRBD1,TGCGCCAGCTACCGGGACAGGGCCTACAATGAGCAGTTCTTC,CASYRDRAYNEQFF
TRBV11-3,once,TRBJ2-2,TRBD2,TGTGCCAGCCGGGAGGATCTCGGGGAGCTGTTTTTT,CASREDLGELFF
TRBV7-9,once,TRBJ1-1,-,TGTGCCAGCAGCTTATCGGCCAGGCCCACTGAAGCTTTCTTT,CASSLSARPTEAFF
TRBV27,-,TRBJ2-2,-,TGTGCCAGCAGGCAACAGGGTATCGGGGAGCTGTTTTTT,CASRQQGIGELFF
TRBV19,-,TRBJ1-1,TRBD1,TGTGCCAGTAGTATGCTCCGGGACAGTGGGATGAACACTGAAGCTTTCTTT,CASSMLRDSGMNTEAFF
TRBV12-3/TRBV12-4,few,TRBJ1-2,TRBD1,TGTGCCAGCAGTTTAGGACAGGGAGGCGGCTACACCTTC,CASSLGQGGGYTF
TRBV5-1,-,TRBJ2-3,-,TGCGCCAGCAGCTTGGGAATAGCTACGAACACAGATACGCAGTATTTT,CASSLGIATNTDTQYF
TRBV4-1,-,TRBJ2-5,TRBD2,TGCGCCAGCAGCCAAGAACTAGCGCTAGAGACCCAGTACTTC,CASSQELALETQYF
TRBV6-5,few,TRBJ1-4,-,TGTGCCAGCAGTTACGGCGACAGGAATGAAAAACTGTTTTTT,CASSYGDRNEKLFF
TRBV28,-,TRBJ1-1,-,TGTGCCAGCAGTTCAGGGATAGGTGCGGCTTTCTTT,CASSSGIGAAFF
TRBV4-1,once,TRBJ2-5,TRBD2,TGCGCCAGCAGCCAAGACGCGAGGCCGACTAGCATCCAGACCCAGTACTTC,CASSQDARPTSIQTQYF
TRBV11-2,-,TRBJ2-2,-,TGTGCCAGCAGCTTAGGGAGCGCGAACACCGGGGAGCTGTTTTTT,CASSLGSANTGELFF
TRBV29-1,-,TRBJ2-1,TRBD2,TGCAGCGTTGTTCGGGACGGTGGGGAGCCCCTAGCGGGAGGCTCCTACAATGAGCAGTTCTTC,CSVVRDGGEPLAGGSYNEQFF
TRBV24-1,-,TRBJ2-2,-,TGTGCCACCCTGGCAGGGACCGGGGAGCTGTTTTTT,CATLAGTGELFF
TRBV11-3,-,TRBJ2-1,TRBD2,TGTGCCAGCAGCCCTAGCGCCACTAGCGGGATTTACAATGAGCAGTTCTTC,CASSPSATSGIYNEQFF
TRBV5-1,few,TRBJ1-5,TRBD1,TGCGCCAGCAGCGGCGGACAGGGGGGTCAGCCCCAGCATTTT,CASSGGQGGQPQHF
TRBV7-9,few,TRBJ2-1,TRBD2,TGTGCCAGCAGCTTTACCGGGACTAGCTACAATGAGCAGTTCTTC,CASSFTGTSYNEQFF
TRBV6-5,-,TRBJ2-1,TRBD2,TGTGCCAGCAGCAGACTAGCGGGACCTCGGAATGAGCAGTTCTTC,CASSRLAGPRNEQFF
TRBV9,-,TRBJ2-1,-,TGTGCCAGCAGCCCCCGGGACTTACCCAACAATGAGCAGTTCTTC,CASSPRDLPNNEQFF
TRBV2,-,TRBJ1-3,-,TGTGCCAGCAGGCTCCCCGAGGCAACCTCTGGAAACACCATATATTTT,CASRLPEATSGNTIYF
TRBV10-3,once,TRBJ1-1,TRBD1,TGTGCCATCAGTGATTTGGGACAGGGCGCCACTGAAGCTTTCTTT,CAISDLGQGATEAFF
TRBV7-9,few,TRBJ2-1,-,TGTGCCTCCGGGAGCTTCGATGAGCAGTTCTTC,CASGSFDEQFF
TRBV10-2,-,TRBJ2-1,-,TGCGCCAGCAGCCGCAGGGGATCAAGGAATGAGCAGTTCTTC,CASSRRGSRNEQFF
TRBV6-2/TRBV6-3,-,TRBJ1-1,-,TGTGCCAGCAGTCGGACAGAGAACACTGAAGCTTTCTTT,CASSRTENTEAFF
TRBV2,few,TRBJ1-6,-,TGTGCCAGCTATAGGCAGGGCAGCCGAGGTTCACCCCTCCACTTT,CASYRQGSRGSPLHF
TRBV23-1,-,TRBJ1-5,-,TGCGCCAGCAGTCAGCGCCCCAGGGGCCGGAGGAGCAATCAGCCCCAGCATTTT,CASSQRPRGRRSNQPQHF
TRBV7-9,-,TRBJ1-1,-,TGTGCCAGCAGCGTGCTCAGGGGACGAGCTTTCTTT,CASSVLRGRAFF
TRBV12-5,-,TRBJ2-1,-,TGTGCTAGTGGTTTGGTACTGCCGTTTTTTCCATGGCCTAGCGAAGTGGGAAAAAACAATGAGCAGTTCTTC,CASGLVLPFFPWPSEVGKNNEQFF
TRBV28,-,TRBJ1-1,-,TGTGCCAGCAGTGCGTTACAGGGTGGAGACATGAACACTGAAGCTTTCTTT,CASSALQGGDMNTEAFF
TRBV5-4,once,TRBJ2-3,TRBD2,TGTGCCAGCAGCGGGGCTAGCGGTAGCACAGATACGCAGTATTTT,CASSGASGSTDTQYF
TRBV5-1,-,TRBJ2-3,-,TGCGCCAGCAGCTTGGCCGGGGATAGCACAGATACGCAGTATTTT,CASSLAGDSTDTQYF
TRBV3-1/TRBV3-2,once,TRBJ2-3,-,TGTGCCAGCAGCCCGACTACCGCAGATACGCAGTATTTT,CASSPTTADTQYF
TRBV5-5,-,TRBJ1-6,TRBD1,TGTGCCAGCAGCCCCCTTGATGAGACAGGGTGGAATAATTCACCCCTCCACTTT,CASSPLDETGWNNSPLHF
TRBV18,-,TRBJ2-5,-,TGTGCCAGCTCACCCAACCTGGCAGAGACCCAGTACTTC,CASSPNLAETQYF
TRBV4-3,-,TRBJ1-2,-,TGCGCCAGCAGCCAGCCGTACGGGGAGGGCAGGGACTATGGCTACACCTTC,CASSQPYGEGRDYGYTF
TRBV5-1,-,TRBJ2-6,TRBD1,TGCGCCAGCAGCTTGACAGGGGGCTCTGGGGCCAACGTCCTGACTTTC,CASSLTGGSGANVLTF
TRBV25-1,-,TRBJ1-5,-,TGTGCCAGCAGTTCTCTGACTGATCAGCCCCAGCATTTT,CASSSLTDQPQHF
TRBV6-2/TRBV6-3,-,TRBJ1-5,TRBD1,TGTGCCAGCAGTAACAGGGGAAATCAGCCCCAGCATTTT,CASSNRGNQPQHF
TRBV4-3,-,TRBJ2-5,TRBD2,TGCGCCAGCAGCCAAGACTTACTAGCGGGAGGCCAAACTAAGAGACAAGAGACCCAGTACTTC,CASSQDLLAGGQTKRQETQYF
TRBV12-5,-,TRBJ2-1,TRBD2,TGTGCTAGTGGGCCGGGGGGAAGTATGTACAATGAGCAGTTCTTC,CASGPGGSMYNEQFF
TRBV7-9,-,TRBJ2-3,TRBD1,TGTGCCAGCACCCAGGACAGGGGAACGCAGTATTTT,CASTQDRGTQYF
TRBV6-1,few,TRBJ1-6,-,TGTGCCAGCAGTGACTGGACAGTCTCCCATAATTCACCCCTCCACTTT,CASSDWTVSHNSPLHF
TRBV27,-,TRBJ1-1,-,TGTGCCAGCACCCCCCATAGTCTGTCTGAAGCTTTCTTT,CASTPHSLSEAFF
TRBV6-4,few,TRBJ2-1,-,TGTGCCAGCAGTGAAGGATCTGCGGATAGGTTGAATGAGCAGTTCTTC,CASSEGSADRLNEQFF
TRBV27,-,TRBJ1-1,-,TGTGCCAGCAGCCTATTTGAGGGGAACACTGAAGCTTTCTTT,CASSLFEGNTEAFF
TRBV27,-,TRBJ2-1,-,TGTGCCAGCAGTAGGCTAGCGGACAGCTCCTACAATGAGCAGTTCTTC,CASSRLADSSYNEQFF
TRBV5-1,-,TRBJ1-6,-,TGCGCCAGCAGAAACCTGTGGCGGTCGGGGAATTCACCCCTCCACTTT,CASRNLWRSGNSPLHF
TRBV11-2,-,TRBJ2-1,TRBD2,TGTGCCAGCAGCCACGGACTAGCGGGAGGGGTGCGGTCCTACAATGAGCAGTTCTTC,CASSHGLAGGVRSYNEQFF
TRBV6-5,-,TRBJ2-1,TRBD2,TGTGCCAGCAGCCTCGGGGGGACCAATGAGCAGTTCTTC,CASSLGGTNEQFF
TRBV27,-,TRBJ1-5,-,TGTGCCAGCAGTTTCGACAGCTATAGCAATCAGCCCCAGCATTTT,CASSFDSYSNQPQHF
TRBV6-2/TRBV6-3,-,TRBJ1-3,-,TGTGCCAGCAGCAATCCGGAGCTAAGAAACACCATATATTTT,CASSNPELRNTIYF
TRBV5-6,once,TRBJ1-2,-,TGTGCCAGCAGCCGTCCTCCGGGAGGCTACACCTTC,CASSRPPGGYTF
TRBV6-2/TRBV6-3,few,TRBJ2-1,-,TGTGCCAGCAGTTACGTGGGAGTCGGTTTAGGGCAGTTCTTC,CASSYVGVGLGQFF
TRBV3-1/TRBV3-2,-,TRBJ2-1,TRBD2,TGTGCCAGCAGCCCCTCAGTTTGGACTAGTTGGTCCAATGAGCAGTTCTTC,CASSPSVWTSWSNEQFF
TRBV27,-,TRBJ1-1,-,TGTGCCAGCAGTTTATTAATTTCGGGGGAGAGAGCTTTCTTT,CASSLLISGERAFF
TRBV11-2,once,TRBJ2-3,TRBD2,TGTGCCAGCAGACAAATCGGGGGGAGCACAGATACGCAGTATTTT,CASRQIGGSTDTQYF